Listed below are T cell receptor beta chains from one sample, sequenced in a study of CD8+CD57+ T cells in acquired aplastic anemia. TCRdb used MiXCR to reprocess the reads, holding one entry per CDR3 protein. The profile shows about 270,000 distinct CDR3 sequences, roughly 50% of them singletons. Sequenced input: sorted CD4+, CD8+, or CD8+CD57+ T cells (not recorded which) from PBMCs. The receptors were sampled from a human donor with severe aplastic anemia or a healthy control (not recorded which). CDR3s include the opening cysteine and the closing phenylalanine or tryptophan. Each record gives: D gene, clone size, V gene, J gene, CDR3 protein, CDR3 DNA. D genes are given only for firm matches. A row's size may be missing; if present it is once, few, many or a size class.

D gene: .
clone size: once
V gene: TRBV4-2
J gene: TRBJ2-1
CDR3 protein: CASSPNPRSSYNEQSF
CDR3 DNA: TGTGCCAGCAGCCCCAACCCTCGAAGCTCCTACAATGAGCAGTCCTTC

D gene: .
clone size: .
V gene: TRBV4-2
J gene: TRBJ1-2
CDR3 protein: CASSSTLGRDYGYTF
CDR3 DNA: TGTGCCAGCAGCTCCACCCTGGGGCGGGACTATGGCTACACCTTC

D gene: TRBD2
clone size: many
V gene: TRBV11-3
J gene: TRBJ2-7
CDR3 protein: CASSSGGKQYF
CDR3 DNA: TGTGCCAGCAGCTCGGGGGGGAAGCAGTACTTC

D gene: .
clone size: .
V gene: TRBV12-3/TRBV12-4
J gene: TRBJ2-3
CDR3 protein: CASSGWEDTQYF
CDR3 DNA: TGTGCCAGCAGTGGTTGGGAGGATACGCAGTATTTT

D gene: .
clone size: .
V gene: TRBV7-9
J gene: TRBJ2-1
CDR3 protein: CASSWGGQSYSEQFF
CDR3 DNA: TGTGCCAGCAGCTGGGGCGGCCAGAGCTACAGTGAGCAGTTCTTC

D gene: .
clone size: few
V gene: TRBV5-1
J gene: TRBJ1-6
CDR3 protein: CASSLFVRGSGGSPLHF
CDR3 DNA: TGCGCCAGCAGCTTGTTCGTGCGGGGTTCGGGGGGTTCACCCCTCCACTTT

D gene: TRBD2
clone size: .
V gene: TRBV19
J gene: TRBJ2-7
CDR3 protein: CAGSLGGSSYEQYF
CDR3 DNA: TGTGCCGGCAGCTTGGGGGGGAGCTCCTACGAGCAGTACTTC

D gene: .
clone size: .
V gene: TRBV7-2
J gene: TRBJ2-7
CDR3 protein: CASSERYSYEQYF
CDR3 DNA: TGTGCCAGCAGCGAGCGTTACTCCTACGAGCAGTACTTC

D gene: TRBD1
clone size: many
V gene: TRBV5-1
J gene: TRBJ1-4
CDR3 protein: CASSSWDRKDEKLFF
CDR3 DNA: TGCGCCAGCAGCTCCTGGGACAGGAAGGACGAAAAACTGTTTTTT

D gene: TRBD1
clone size: .
V gene: TRBV29-1
J gene: TRBJ1-1
CDR3 protein: CSVERTGSITEAFF
CDR3 DNA: TGCAGCGTTGAACGGACAGGGTCGATCACTGAAGCTTTCTTT

D gene: TRBD1
clone size: .
V gene: TRBV29-1
J gene: TRBJ2-3
CDR3 protein: CSAATGSTDTQYF
CDR3 DNA: TGCAGCGCCGCGACAGGGAGCACAGATACGCAGTATTTT

D gene: TRBD2
clone size: .
V gene: TRBV12-3/TRBV12-4
J gene: TRBJ2-5
CDR3 protein: CASRLSGGAGETQYF
CDR3 DNA: TGTGCCAGCAGGCTTAGCGGGGGGGCGGGGGAGACCCAGTACTTC

D gene: .
clone size: .
V gene: TRBV20-1
J gene: TRBJ1-5
CDR3 protein: CSARAPINQPQHF
CDR3 DNA: TGCAGTGCTAGAGCCCCCATTAATCAGCCCCAGCATTTT

D gene: TRBD2
clone size: .
V gene: TRBV7-3
J gene: TRBJ2-5
CDR3 protein: CASSLTGTSSETQYF
CDR3 DNA: TGTGCCAGCAGCTTAACTGGGACTAGCTCGGAGACCCAGTACTTC

D gene: TRBD1
clone size: .
V gene: TRBV2
J gene: TRBJ2-6
CDR3 protein: CASSTWDSSGANVLTF
CDR3 DNA: TGTGCCAGCAGCACCTGGGACAGCTCTGGGGCCAACGTCCTGACTTTC

D gene: .
clone size: many
V gene: TRBV9
J gene: TRBJ1-2
CDR3 protein: CASSVGQGANYGYTF
CDR3 DNA: TGTGCCAGCAGCGTAGGGCAGGGAGCTAACTATGGCTACACCTTC

D gene: TRBD1
clone size: many
V gene: TRBV5-1
J gene: TRBJ2-2
CDR3 protein: CASRTRQGRTGELFF
CDR3 DNA: TGCGCCAGCAGAACTAGACAGGGTCGGACCGGGGAGCTGTTTTTT

D gene: .
clone size: .
V gene: TRBV19
J gene: TRBJ1-5
CDR3 protein: CASRRTGSNQPQHF
CDR3 DNA: TGTGCCAGTAGGAGAACAGGGAGCAATCAGCCCCAGCATTTT

D gene: .
clone size: .
V gene: TRBV19
J gene: TRBJ2-3
CDR3 protein: CASNEGTDTQYF
CDR3 DNA: TGTGCCAGTAATGAGGGCACAGATACGCAGTATTTT

D gene: .
clone size: .
V gene: TRBV20-1
J gene: TRBJ1-1
CDR3 protein: CSAGTEGFTEAFF
CDR3 DNA: TGCAGTGCTGGGACCGAGGGGTTCACTGAAGCTTTCTTT

D gene: .
clone size: .
V gene: TRBV6-1
J gene: TRBJ1-6
CDR3 protein: CASSEYEYSPLHF
CDR3 DNA: TGTGCCAGCAGTGAATATGAGTATTCACCCCTCCACTTT

D gene: TRBD1
clone size: few
V gene: TRBV29-1
J gene: TRBJ2-1
CDR3 protein: CSVEDWTGRNEQFF
CDR3 DNA: TGCAGCGTTGAAGATTGGACAGGGCGTAATGAGCAGTTCTTC

D gene: TRBD2
clone size: .
V gene: TRBV12-5
J gene: TRBJ2-3
CDR3 protein: CASSVAGGFNEQYF
CDR3 DNA: TGTGCCAGCAGCGTAGCGGGGGGGTTCAATGAGCAGTATTTT

D gene: .
clone size: few
V gene: TRBV12-3/TRBV12-4
J gene: TRBJ1-1
CDR3 protein: CASSTRDTEAFF
CDR3 DNA: TGTGCCAGCAGTACCCGGGACACTGAAGCTTTCTTT

D gene: TRBD1
clone size: .
V gene: TRBV6-6
J gene: TRBJ2-7
CDR3 protein: CASSYTRQGARNEQYF
CDR3 DNA: TGTGCCAGCAGTTACACCCGACAGGGGGCGAGGAACGAGCAGTACTTC

D gene: .
clone size: .
V gene: TRBV5-1
J gene: TRBJ1-6
CDR3 protein: CASSPSAGYNSPLHF
CDR3 DNA: TGCGCCAGCAGCCCCTCCGCAGGGTATAATTCACCCCTCCACTTT